This T cell receptor beta chain was obtained from a study of somatic mutations in cytotoxic T cells in rheumatoid arthritis (TCRdb year 2017). As for the study more broadly: Before any treatment started and right after they were diagnosed, patients gave peripheral blood samples (less than 33 ml EDTA). Some V beta antibody-stained T-cell populations were flow-sorted on a FACSAria II or Sony SH800 at nearly 100% purity, and sorted V beta1+ cells also underwent TCRB sequencing. In newly diagnosed rheumatoid arthritis without treatment, the study examined if expanded CD8+ T-cell clones harbor somatic mutations, relying on TCRB deep sequencing to characterize clonality. TCRB deep sequencing covered roughly 60 patients with rheumatoid arthritis along with around 20 healthy controls. Median age was essentially the same in the patient group and the control group. Results and caveats for the whole study, not just this receptor: The slight TRBV07 underrepresentation in patients was not adjusted for multiple comparisons. CD8+ T-cell clonality did not differ significantly between rheumatoid arthritis patients and age-matched healthy controls. An increase of CD8+ clonality with age was seen in patients (Spearman r=0.49) but not in healthy controls. It was unknown which antigens the expanded CD8+ clones targeted, and their absence from virus-specific databases did not exclude viral specificity. The largest CD8+ clone made up more than 20% of CD8+ cells in 8 of 65 patients, and blood and synovial fluid shared several identical CD8+ TCRB sequences.

Flow cytometry confirmed the purity of CD4+ and CD8+ cells that had been isolated by positive magnetic bead selection on an AutoMACS. A TCR V beta antibody panel was used in flow cytometry to screen first for clonal expansions, which were then characterized by TCRB deep sequencing of sorted CD8+ fractions. Isolation of peripheral blood mononuclear cells was done through Ficoll-Paque PLUS density gradient separation. DNA from CD4-enriched, CD8-enriched or PBMC samples was extracted using Nucleospin Tissue or Tissue XS kits and then quantified on a Qubit 2.0 fluorometer. The CDR3 contains 12 residues, cysteine and phenylalanine counted. The entry retains the CDR3 DNA only, 36 bases that are in frame from base 1. V is reduced by 7 bases and J by 6 bases, leaving a spacing of 8 bases between them. CDR1 SGDLS and CDR2 YYNGEE were looked up in the germline V gene. TCRB CDR3 sequencing used the immunoSEQ assay on genomic DNA. From the authors' description of their analysis: Only a few patient CD8+ clones larger than 1% matched published virus-specific TCRB sequences when compared against them. The analyses included only productive TCRB rearrangements. A clone was defined by a unique TCRB CDR3 sequence, and clonality was computed as a productive clonality index based on Shannon entropy. The template counts of each clone relative to the total templates per sample were used to calculate repertoire overlap between two samples. V-gene usage from TCRB sequencing and V-gene usage measured by flow cytometry were correlated (Spearman r of 0.6 to 0.7). Drawn from immuneACCESS, this table holds only the in-frame rearrangements with V and J called that TCRdb kept. Clones are partly lost; checked studies trace under half to an unresolved V gene and leave the rest unexplained. That table furnishes V, J and clone size, whereas the DNA furnished D and trimming. This sample gives around 11,000 clones in total; approximately 71% of them show up just once. Less than 40% of the sample is taken by the ten largest.

This clone occurred once. Its recognized antigen is unknown. Base qualities are not at hand, and no much larger clone is one base apart. This sequence uses TRBV9 and TRBJ1-6, with the identity of the D gene unclear. The receptor comes from an adult with rheumatoid arthritis. Sequenced input: CD8+ T cells sorted from blood. The bases are TGTGCCAGCGGCGATCCTAATTCACCCCTCCACTTT. This is translated as CASGDPNSPLHF.